This T cell receptor (beta chain) was captured in a study of blood T cell repertoires in COVID-19. Profiled with immunoSEQ multiplex PCR; TCRdb holds only in-frame clones, not every one. The sample includes roughly 12,000 clones, about three quarters of them seen just once. V lost 9 bases to trimming and J lost 5 bases; unmatched junction nucleotides: 6. In germline, CDR1 is MNHNY, CDR2 SVGAGI (reference sequence). The CDR3 contains 13 residues. The TCR was taken from a human donor in a cohort sampled during active COVID-19. The gene calls are TRBV6-6 and TRBJ2-1, with 8 bases identical to TRBD2. Sequencing used peripheral blood. CDR3 amino acids: CASTGTRNNEQFF. CDR3 in DNA: TGTGCCAGTACCGGGACTAGGAACAATGAGCAGTTCTTC.